The rows below give T cell receptor beta chains drawn from one sample of a study of cytomegalovirus exposure and HLA in healthy donors. Assay used: immunoSEQ multiplex PCR; TCRdb lists only in-frame clones, some missing. The data hold 100,000 or so clones, with roughly 79% observed a single time. The sequencing input was PBMCs. Every receptor here comes from a man aged 35-49 years in good health and CMV-seronegative. Both conserved end residues are part of each CDR3. D genes are given only for firm matches. Part of the rows lack a size; the others show once, few, many or a class for expanded clones.

j_call	d_call	clone_size	v_call	cdr3_aa	cdr3_nt
TRBJ1-5	.	.	TRBV6-7	CASSYPLAARYQPQHF	TGTGCCAGCAGTTACCCCCTGGCCGCACGTTATCAGCCCCAGCATTTT
TRBJ1-1	.	.	TRBV7-9	CSSSAQGVNTEAFF	TGTTCCAGCAGCGCCCAGGGTGTGAACACTGAAGCTTTCTTT
TRBJ2-5	TRBD2	.	TRBV5-4	CASSLERGGRETQYF	TGTGCCAGCAGCTTGGAGCGGGGGGGCCGGGAGACCCAGTACTTC
TRBJ1-1	TRBD1	.	TRBV19	CASSRRDRSAFF	TGTGCCAGTAGCCGAAGGGACAGGTCAGCTTTCTTT
TRBJ1-6	.	.	TRBV5-1	CASSLGGSSPLHF	TGCGCCAGCAGCTTGGGTGGGAGTTCACCCCTCCACTTT
TRBJ2-5	TRBD1	.	TRBV28	CASSFSKTGGWETQYF	TGTGCCAGCAGTTTCTCCAAGACAGGGGGCTGGGAGACCCAGTACTTC
TRBJ2-1	.	.	TRBV7-3	CASSFSSLAGYNEQFF	TGTGCCAGCAGCTTTTCGTCGTTGGCAGGCTACAATGAGCAGTTCTTC
TRBJ1-1	.	few	TRBV21-1	CASSPKGGAGNTEAFF	TGTGCCAGCAGCCCAAAGGGAGGCGCGGGGAACACTGAAGCTTTCTTT
TRBJ2-1	TRBD2	.	TRBV4-2	CASSLQLTSGGNEQFF	TGTGCCAGCAGCCTGCAGCTGACTAGCGGGGGAAATGAGCAGTTCTTC
TRBJ1-2	.	.	TRBV28	CASTWRGGAYGYTF	TGTGCCAGCACCTGGAGGGGGGGCGCCTATGGCTACACCTTC
TRBJ2-1	TRBD2	.	TRBV19	CASTPTSGGADEQFF	TGTGCCAGTACCCCGACTAGCGGGGGGGCGGATGAGCAGTTCTTC
TRBJ2-3	TRBD2	.	TRBV6-5	CASSSWASGLTDTQYF	TGTGCCAGCAGTTCGTGGGCTAGCGGATTAACAGATACGCAGTATTTT
TRBJ1-2	.	.	TRBV6-4	CASSLGLGADYGYTF	TGTGCCAGCAGTCTCGGTCTTGGGGCAGACTATGGCTACACCTTC
TRBJ1-5	.	.	TRBV6-1	CASSEDRVGQPQHF	TGTGCCAGCAGTGAAGACAGAGTAGGACAGCCCCAGCATTTT
TRBJ2-3	TRBD1	.	TRBV10-1	CASSELRQGRTDTQYF	TGCGCCAGCAGTGAGCTCAGACAGGGGCGCACGGATACGCAGTATTTT
TRBJ1-1	.	.	TRBV28	CASSSGQIRRVTEAFF	TGTGCCAGCAGTTCGGGACAAATAAGAAGGGTCACTGAAGCTTTCTTT
TRBJ2-2	TRBD1	.	TRBV6-5	CASSYKLTGTGELFF	TGTGCCAGCAGTTATAAACTGACAGGGACCGGGGAGCTGTTTTTT
TRBJ1-2	TRBD1	.	TRBV12-5	CASALGQGGGYTF	TGTGCTAGTGCCCTAGGGCAGGGGGGAGGCTACACCTTC
TRBJ2-5	.	.	TRBV1	CTSSQLHPGLTYQETQYF	TGCACCAGCAGCCAACTCCACCCGGGACTAACGTACCAAGAGACCCAGTACTTC
TRBJ1-1	.	.	TRBV6-5	CASSYSGGRYTEAFF	TGTGCCAGCAGTTACTCGGGGGGGAGGTACACTGAAGCTTTCTTT
TRBJ2-1	TRBD2	.	TRBV4-1	CASSQDYIPGLAGGRGNEQFF	TGCGCCAGCAGCCAAGATTACATCCCGGGACTAGCGGGGGGGCGGGGGAATGAGCAGTTCTTC
TRBJ2-5	TRBD1	.	TRBV6-5	CASSQGQGRETQYF	TGTGCCAGCAGCCAGGGACAGGGTCGAGAGACCCAGTACTTC
TRBJ1-2	TRBD1	.	TRBV6-5	CASSSRTGEGTYGYTF	TGTGCCAGCAGTTCAAGGACAGGGGAGGGGACCTATGGCTACACCTTC
TRBJ1-1	TRBD1	.	TRBV19	CASQRTDRGRGGDTEAFF	TGTGCCAGCCAACGAACTGACAGGGGGCGGGGGGGGGACACTGAAGCTTTCTTT
TRBJ1-1	.	.	TRBV19	CASSISGPIRNTEAFF	TGTGCCAGTAGTATTTCTGGCCCCATAAGGAACACTGAAGCTTTCTTT
TRBJ2-1	TRBD2	.	TRBV5-1	CASSLTSASYNEQFF	TGCGCCAGCAGCTTGACTAGCGCCTCCTACAATGAGCAGTTCTTC
TRBJ1-1	.	.	TRBV5-1	CASSSSVENTEAFF	TGCGCCAGCAGCTCTAGCGTGGAGAACACTGAAGCTTTCTTT
TRBJ2-1	TRBD2	.	TRBV29-1	CSVRGRASGGEQFF	TGCAGCGTCCGTGGCCGGGCTAGCGGGGGGGAGCAGTTCTTC
TRBJ2-2	.	.	TRBV15	CATSRQGGTYTGELFF	TGTGCCACCAGCAGGCAGGGCGGCACTTACACCGGGGAGCTGTTTTTT
TRBJ1-5	TRBD1	.	TRBV7-9	CASSEGQGNQPQHF	TGTGCCAGCAGCGAAGGACAGGGAAATCAGCCCCAGCATTTT
TRBJ2-2	TRBD2	.	TRBV5-1	CASRTSGGTGELFF	TGCGCCAGCAGAACTAGCGGGGGAACCGGGGAGCTGTTTTTT
TRBJ2-7	.	.	TRBV6-5	CASSYSTALSYEQYF	TGTGCCAGCAGTTACTCGACAGCTCTCTCCTACGAGCAGTACTTC
TRBJ1-3	.	once	TRBV23-1	CASSQISVRSGNTIYF	TGCGCCAGCAGTCAGATCTCAGTTCGCTCTGGAAACACCATATATTTT
TRBJ1-3	.	.	TRBV7-9	CASSSISRGNTIYF	TGTGCCAGCAGCTCCATCTCGAGGGGAAACACCATATATTTT
TRBJ1-2	.	few	TRBV19	CASTEVASSTAEGYTF	TGTGCCAGTACCGAGGTTGCGAGCAGTACCGCCGAGGGCTACACCTTC
TRBJ1-1	.	.	TRBV6-5	CASSLEWNTEAFF	TGTGCCAGCAGTCTCGAGTGGAACACTGAAGCTTTCTTT
TRBJ1-3	.	few	TRBV4-1	CASSQEGTGNTIYF	TGCGCCAGCAGCCAAGAAGGCACGGGGAACACCATATATTTT
TRBJ2-3	TRBD1	.	TRBV13	CASSLTGADTQYF	TGTGCCAGCAGCCTTACAGGGGCAGATACGCAGTATTTT
TRBJ2-5	TRBD1	.	TRBV5-5	CASSSYGQGRTETQYF	TGTGCCAGCAGCTCCTATGGACAGGGCAGAACGGAGACCCAGTACTTC
TRBJ1-4	TRBD1	.	TRBV18	CASSPRQGGTDEKLFF	TGTGCCAGCTCACCACGGCAGGGGGGAACCGATGAAAAACTGTTTTTT
TRBJ1-6	TRBD1	.	TRBV28	CASRPGTENSPLHF	TGTGCCAGTCGCCCTGGGACAGAGAATTCACCCCTCCACTTT
TRBJ2-2	.	.	TRBV5-4	CASSFVGVNTGELFF	TGTGCCAGCAGCTTCGTCGGGGTGAACACCGGGGAGCTGTTTTTT
TRBJ2-3	.	.	TRBV6-5	CASSYSSPETQYF	TGTGCCAGCAGTTACTCGAGTCCGGAGACGCAGTATTTT
TRBJ1-6	TRBD1	.	TRBV5-8	CASSLLRTGASNSPLHF	TGTGCCAGCAGCCTTCTCAGGACAGGGGCTTCGAATTCACCCCTCCACTTT
TRBJ1-2	TRBD1	once	TRBV5-1	CASSPGPGTDYGYTF	TGCGCCAGCAGCCCCGGCCCCGGGACAGACTATGGCTACACCTTC
TRBJ2-1	TRBD2	.	TRBV5-4	CASSGWTSGGLNEQFF	TGTGCCAGCAGCGGCTGGACTAGCGGGGGGTTGAATGAGCAGTTCTTC
TRBJ1-1	.	.	TRBV20-1	CSPVGQSEAFF	TGCAGTCCCGTTGGACAGAGTGAAGCTTTCTTT
TRBJ1-2	.	.	TRBV5-8	CASSAFSGASRGYTF	TGTGCCAGCAGCGCCTTCTCAGGGGCCTCAAGGGGCTACACCTTC
TRBJ2-1	.	.	TRBV18	CASSPDSNEQFF	TGTGCCAGCTCACCAGACAGTAATGAGCAGTTCTTC
TRBJ2-3	TRBD2	.	TRBV2	CASSSSSGGILTDTQYF	TGTGCCAGCAGTTCGTCTAGCGGGGGGATCCTCACAGATACGCAGTATTTT
TRBJ1-6	TRBD1	.	TRBV9	CASSPRDRNSPLHF	TGTGCCAGCAGCCCTAGGGACAGAAATTCACCCCTCCACTTT
TRBJ2-2	TRBD2	.	TRBV7-2	CASSPRGSGGASGELFF	TGTGCCAGCAGCCCGCGGGGAAGCGGGGGGGCCTCTGGGGAGCTGTTTTTT
TRBJ2-7	TRBD1	.	TRBV6-1	CASERHRGYEQYF	TGTGCCAGCGAGAGGCACAGGGGCTACGAGCAGTACTTC
TRBJ1-3	TRBD1	once	TRBV5-1	CASSAGQDRNTIYF	TGCGCCAGCAGCGCCGGACAGGACAGAAACACCATATATTTT
TRBJ2-3	TRBD2	.	TRBV14	CASSQLAGEPDTQYF	TGTGCCAGCAGCCAACTAGCGGGGGAACCAGATACGCAGTATTTT
TRBJ2-1	TRBD2	few	TRBV14	CASSGLGWSYNEQFF	TGTGCCAGCAGCGGACTAGGGTGGTCCTACAATGAGCAGTTCTTC
TRBJ1-1	TRBD1	.	TRBV7-8	CASSPDRVRTEAFF	TGTGCCAGCAGTCCCGACAGGGTCCGTACTGAAGCTTTCTTT
TRBJ1-6	TRBD1	once	TRBV5-5	CASSQTGQNNSPLHF	TGTGCCAGCAGCCAGACGGGACAGAATAATTCACCCCTCCACTTT